These 20 T cell receptor beta chains were sequenced from one sample in a study of blood T cell repertoires in COVID-19. The table came from immunoSEQ multiplex PCR; TCRdb's copy has only in-frame clones and leaves some out. The table shows 82,000 or so clones, with around nine tenths occurring only once. The sample comprised PBMCs or T cells enriched from blood (not recorded which). The receptors come from a woman aged 50 to 60 with acute COVID-19.

This clone was seen only once. CDR3 sequence reads: CASSFGTSGSTETQYF. The DNA of the CDR3 is TGTGCCAGCAGTTTTGGGACTAGCGGGAGTACTGAGACCCAGTACTTC. V and J are TRBV27 and TRBJ2-5; 14 nucleotides match TRBD2. The CDR3 is made up of 16 amino acids. Losses at the gene ends were 3 bases for V and 5 bases for J; bases not matched to a gene: 5. Germline V gives CDR1 MNHEY, CDR2 SMNVEV (reference sequence).

The chain is built from TRBV7-9 and TRBJ2-7; TRBD2 might be the D (6 bases). V lost 5 bases, J lost 0 bases, and 14 bases lay in between. The CDR3 contains 15 residues. Germline V gene lookup returns CDR1 SEHNR and CDR2 FQNEAQ (reference sequence). The CDR3 protein is CASSHRDSTSYEQYF. CDR3 in DNA: TGTGCCAGCAGCCACCGGGACTCGACCTCCTACGAGCAGTACTTC.

The rearrangement links TRBV6-5 to TRBJ2-5, with TRBD2 as a possible D gene (6 bases). This CDR3 has 14 residues. Germline lookup yields CDR1 MNHEY and CDR2 SVGAGI. V shed 6 bases and J shed 3 bases, with 14 bases lying between them. The CDR3 sequence is CASSDRSGKETQYF. For the CDR3, the DNA is TGTGCCAGCAGCGACCGTAGCGGAAAAGAGACCCAGTACTTC.

V gene TRBV11-3 combines with J gene TRBJ2-6, with D possibly matching TRBD1 (7 bases). The V gene's germline CDR1 is SGHNT and CDR2 YENEEA. This CDR3 is built from 17 residues. Deletions cut 5 bases from V and 1 base from J, with 15 bases between. The chain's CDR3 is CASSPQGGRSGANVLTF. CDR3 coding DNA: TGTGCCAGCAGCCCTCAGGGGGGACGGTCTGGGGCCAACGTCCTGACTTTC.

The chain couples TRBV5-5 to TRBJ2-3; TRBD1 aligns across 7 bases. The CDR3 covers 16 residues. Germline values: CDR1 SGHKS, CDR2 YYEKEE (reference sequence). J gave up 2 bases and V 0 bases, and 6 bases lay outside the gene matches. The CDR3 sequence is CASSLAGQPFTDTQYF. The CDR3, as DNA: TGTGCCAGCAGCTTGGCGGGACAGCCTTTCACAGATACGCAGTATTTT.

The chain joins TRBV7-2 to TRBJ2-1, with 14 bases fitting TRBD2. Germline CDR1 is SGHTA and CDR2 is FQGNSA. V gave up 7 bases and J gave up 9 bases; unmatched junction bases: 11. The CDR3 extends over 16 amino acids. CDR3 DNA: TGTGCCAGCACCCCTCGGTCGACTAGCGGGAGGGTTGAGCAGTTCTTC. Amino acids: CASTPRSTSGRVEQFF.

The rearrangement joins TRBV5-6 to TRBJ2-7, with 11 bases matching TRBD2. V trimming: 0 bases; J trimming: 7 bases; junction bases outside the gene matches: 3. Germline CDR1 reads SGHDT; CDR2 reads YYEEEE. The CDR3 is made up of 14 amino acids. CDR3 residues: CASSLGLAGREQYF. CDR3 nucleotides: TGTGCCAGCAGCTTGGGACTAGCGGGACGGGAGCAGTACTTC.

The CDR3 region has the DNA TGTGCCACCAATAAACTAGGACAGGGGATTAACTATGGCTACACCTTC. This sequence encodes CATNKLGQGINYGYTF. This chain links TRBV27 with TRBJ1-2; TRBD1 agrees at 9 bases. The CDR3 runs 16 residues. The trim removed 10 bases at V and 1 base at J, leaving 13 bases unmatched. The germline V gene encodes CDR1 MNHEY and CDR2 SMNVEV (reference sequence).

The chain has TRBV29-1 and TRBJ2-7; D gene uncertain. The CDR3 extends over 14 amino acids. Trimming shortened V by 6 bases and J by 3 bases, and 18 bases separated the two germline ends. Germline V lookup: CDR1 SQVTM, CDR2 ANQGSEA. CDR3 in DNA: TGCAGCGTCCGGGTAGAAAAGGCCTACTACGAGCAGTACTTC. This translates into CSVRVEKAYYEQYF.

The V call is TRBV29-1, the J call TRBJ1-1, with D uncertain. Trimming shortened V by 7 bases and J by 1 base, and 10 bases separated the two germline ends. The length of the CDR3 is 12 residues. Germline V lookup: CDR1 SQVTM, CDR2 ANQGSEA. Here the CDR3 DNA reads TGCAGCGCCGGAGAGTGGAACACTGAAGCTTTCTTT. Its protein is CSAGEWNTEAFF.

The CDR3 DNA follows: TGTGCCATCAGTGGAACAGGAATCGAGGTTTGGCAGTACTTC. Protein: CAISGTGIEVWQYF. The V and J genes are TRBV10-3 and TRBJ2-7, with D possibly being TRBD1 (5 bases). Germline lookup yields CDR1 ENHRY and CDR2 SYGVKD. The CDR3 is made up of 14 amino acids. V lost 4 bases and J 9 bases, leaving 19 bases between the germline ends.

The V call is TRBV2, the J call TRBJ2-1; 7 bases line up with TRBD2. The V segment lost 4 bases and the J segment 8 bases; nucleotides outside the gene matches: 11. CDR3 length equals 15 residues. Germline CDR1 is SNHLY and CDR2 is FYNNEI. The CDR3 is CASSAMGGGQDEQFF. The CDR3 bases are TGTGCCAGCAGTGCGATGGGCGGGGGTCAGGATGAGCAGTTCTTC.

A remark on this clone: Other DNA sequences within the sample encode an identical CDR3. The V and J genes are TRBV18 and TRBJ2-1; D gene uncertain. V was cut by 2 bases and J by 7 bases, with 3 bases left in between. Germline V CDR1 and CDR2: KGHSH, LQKENI. The CDR3 has 11 residues. The CDR3 sequence is CASSPSNEQFF. The CDR3 DNA follows: TGTGCCAGCTCACCATCGAATGAGCAGTTCTTC.

The V call is TRBV5-1, the J call TRBJ2-7; D is ambiguous. The CDR3 has 13 amino acids. Germline lookup yields CDR1 SGHRS and CDR2 YFSETQ. V lost 0 bases, J lost 3 bases, and 7 bases lay in between. The CDR3 sequence is CASSLESGYEQYF. CDR3 in DNA: TGCGCCAGCAGCTTGGAATCCGGCTACGAGCAGTACTTC.

The gene calls are TRBV4-1 and TRBJ1-6; 11 bases agree with TRBD1. The CDR3 consists of 16 residues. V lost 4 bases to trimming and J lost 7 bases; unmatched junction nucleotides: 6. CDR1 is MGHRA, CDR2 YSYEKL, per germline. In DNA form, the CDR3 reads TGCGCCAGCAGCCTAGGACAGGGGGCGACGAATTCACCCCTCCACTTT. It is translated as CASSLGQGATNSPLHF.

About this clone: At one boundary the junction diverges from the germline segment, which might be a read error. The chain employs TRBV7-2 and TRBJ1-1, with D perhaps matching TRBD1 (6 bases). CDR1 SGHTA and CDR2 FQGNSA come from the germline V gene. The CDR3 is 15 amino acids. The CDR3 protein is CASSFPIRGTGSLVF. The CDR3 nucleotides read TGTGCCAGCAGCTTTCCCATAAGGGGGACGGGGAGTCTGGTCTTT.

Only one count was recorded for this clone. V is TRBV6-2 or TRBV6-3 and J is TRBJ2-7; 7 bases are a match to TRBD2. The V segment lost 2 bases and the J segment 2 bases; nucleotides outside the gene matches: 9. CDR1 and CDR2 (germline): MNHEY, SVGEGT. The CDR3 runs 16 residues. CDR3 residues: CASSYATGGTPYEQYF. In nucleotides, the CDR3 is TGTGCCAGCAGTTACGCAACGGGAGGCACTCCCTACGAGCAGTACTTC.

The chain uses TRBV7-8 and TRBJ2-7, with 8 bases aligning to TRBD2. This CDR3 contains 16 residues. V dropped 2 bases and J dropped 6; count of bases not matched to a gene: 12. The V gene's germline CDR1 is SGHVS and CDR2 FQNEAQ. This chain's CDR3 is CASSLSSAGGFGEQYF. CDR3 DNA: TGTGCCAGCAGCTTATCCTCGGCGGGAGGATTTGGCGAGCAGTACTTC.

This chain uses TRBV7-2 with TRBJ1-1; D is undetermined. The CDR3 has 14 amino acids. Per the germline V gene, CDR1 is SGHTA and CDR2 is FQGNSA. V gave up 2 bases and J gave up 0 bases, with 7 bases separating them. Here the CDR3 DNA reads TGTGCCAGCAGCTTACGCCAGATGAACACTGAAGCTTTCTTT. It codes for CASSLRQMNTEAFF.

The V and J genes are TRBV24-1 and TRBJ1-2; the match to TRBD1 covers 7 bases. The V segment lost 3 bases and the J segment 3 bases; nucleotides outside the gene matches: 3. The CDR3 runs 14 residues. Germline CDR1 KGHDR, CDR2 SFDVKD. The CDR3 DNA follows: TGTGCCACCAGTGATAATGGACAGGACTATGGCTACACCTTC. Residues: CATSDNGQDYGYTF.